The 27 T cell receptor beta chains below all came from one sample that was sequenced in a study of beta chain features in type 1 diabetes. Overall study findings and caveats: Researchers report that Type 1 diabetes patients had moderately but significantly shorter TCRB CDR3s across all four CD4+ subsets.

For these TCRs, the target antigens are not known. What was sequenced were expressed TCRB transcripts, since all of the isolated RNA had been reverse transcribed. Data came from immunoSEQ multiplex PCR; TCRdb stores just in-frame clones and leaves some out. Of hundreds of thousands of clones listed, about an eighth are singletons. Sequences were obtained from naive CD4+ T cells from blood. These receptors all come from a man younger than 35 with type 1 diabetes.

The J gene is TRBJ1-2, the V gene TRBV14, with a tentative D call TRBD1 (5 bases). The length of the CDR3 is 13 residues. Germline V CDR1 and CDR2: SGHDN, FVKESK. Trimming removed 5 bases at V and 7 bases at J, with 14 bases between. The CDR3 reads CASSERDPRGYTF. The CDR3 DNA reads TGTGCCAGCAGCGAGCGGGACCCGCGTGGCTACACCTTC.

The chain links TRBV7-9 to TRBJ2-3; 9 bases map to TRBD2. Looked up from germline, CDR1 is SEHNR and CDR2 is FQNEAQ (reference sequence). The CDR3 spans 19 residues. With V trimmed by 2 bases and J by 0 bases, 12 bases remained unmatched. The CDR3: CASSLPERGAHFSTDTQYF. Written as DNA, the CDR3 is TGTGCCAGCAGCTTACCCGAGCGGGGGGCTCACTTCAGCACAGATACGCAGTATTTT.

The J gene is TRBJ2-7, the V gene TRBV2; TRBD2 aligns across 8 bases. The ends lost 7 bases at V and 3 bases at J; junction bases unmatched: 11. The length of the CDR3 is 15 residues. Looked up from germline, CDR1 is SNHLY and CDR2 is FYNNEI. The CDR3 spells CASTPRGARFYEQYF. The CDR3 DNA sequence: TGTGCCAGCACCCCGCGGGGGGCGCGATTCTACGAGCAGTACTTC.

This clone was observed a handful of times. V usage is TRBV6-5 and J usage is TRBJ2-5; D assignment may be TRBD1 or TRBD2 (5 bases each). This CDR3 spans 14 amino acids. Trimming removed 4 bases from V and 7 bases from J, with 16 bases in between. Germline V lookup: CDR1 MNHEY, CDR2 SVGAGI. The CDR3 DNA follows: TGTGCCAGCAGTTCTACGGGGCCTGGATGGACCCAGTACTTC. Protein product: CASSSTGPGWTQYF.

The sample holds a few counts of this clone. The rearrangement links TRBV4-1 to TRBJ2-1; 7 positions match TRBD2. The CDR3 sequence is 16 residues long. Losses at the gene ends were 1 base for V and 1 base for J; bases not matched to a gene: 4. The germline V gene has CDR1 MGHRA and CDR2 YSYEKL. Here the CDR3 DNA reads TGCGCCAGCAGCCAAGGGGGAGGGTCTTCCTACAATGAGCAGTTCTTC. It encodes CASSQGGGSSYNEQFF.

The chain links TRBV11-2 to TRBJ2-3; 11 positions agree with TRBD2. Germline CDR1 and CDR2: SGHAT and FQNNGV. CDR3 length: 17 amino acids. V gave up 7 bases and J gave up 2 bases; unmatched junction bases: 11. CDR3 protein: CASTPTSGALSTDTQYF. The CDR3 bases are TGTGCCAGCACCCCGACTAGCGGGGCGCTCTCCACAGATACGCAGTATTTT.

In its sample, this clone was seen a few times. The chain is built from TRBV29-1 and TRBJ2-1; D gene unclear. Germline V gives CDR1 SQVTM, CDR2 ANQGSEA. The CDR3 is made up of 11 amino acids. V was clipped by 4 bases and J by 8 bases, with 9 bases between them. The CDR3 loop is CSVVGIYEQFF. Here the CDR3 DNA reads TGCAGCGTTGTTGGGATCTATGAGCAGTTCTTC.

This clone was detected a few times. This chain joins TRBV6-6 and TRBJ1-6; D is ambiguous. The CDR3 totals 13 residues. Looked up from germline, CDR1 is MNHNY and CDR2 is SVGAGI (reference sequence). V was shortened by 9 bases and J by 9 bases, with 15 bases between the two germline ends. This chain's CDR3 is CASSEGISSPLHF. CDR3 sequence (DNA): TGTGCCAGTAGCGAAGGGATAAGTTCACCCCTCCACTTT.

This clone was counted a few times. Other nucleotide sequences from this sample produce the same CDR3. The rearrangement links TRBV19 to TRBJ1-1; no definite D call. Trimming pared 0 bases from V and 5 bases from J, leaving 4 bases between. Germline V gene data show CDR1 as LNHDA and CDR2 as SQIVND (reference sequence). The CDR3 length is 12 residues. In DNA, the CDR3 is TGTGCCAGTAGTATAGAGCGAACTGAAGCTTTCTTT. Translating it yields CASSIERTEAFF.

The chain combines TRBV2 with TRBJ2-5; D may be TRBD1 or TRBD2 (6 bases each). The germline gives CDR1 SNHLY, CDR2 FYNNEI. The V gene lost 4 bases and the J gene lost 5 bases, with 11 bases spanning the gap. CDR3 size: 13 residues. The CDR3 nucleotides are TGTGCCAGCAGTGCGGGGGCTCGGGAGACCCAGTACTTC. This codes for CASSAGARETQYF.

The V and J genes are TRBV19 and TRBJ2-7; D perhaps matches TRBD2 (6 bases). The CDR3 is 11 amino acids. The V end was cut by 6 bases, the J end by 6 bases, with 9 bases between. The germline gives CDR1 LNHDA, CDR2 SQIVND (reference sequence). This chain's CDR3 is CASSPGGEQYF. The CDR3 nucleotides are TGTGCCAGTAGCCCCGGGGGCGAGCAGTACTTC. The whole variable domain, remainder taken from reference TRBV19 and TRBJ2-7, is DGGITQSPKYLFRKEGQNVTLSCEQNLNHDAMYWYRQDPGQGLRLIYYSQIVNDFQKGDIAEGYSVSREKKESFPLTVTSAQKNPTAFYLCASSPGGEQYFGPGTRLTVT.

The chain uses TRBV7-2 and TRBJ1-4; no reliable D call. The CDR3 spans 13 residues. CDR1 SGHTA and CDR2 FQGNSA come from the germline V gene. Trimming took 2 bases from V and 13 from J, leaving 14 bases between them. The CDR3: CASSLLQDGRLFF. In DNA form, the CDR3 reads TGTGCCAGCAGCTTACTTCAAGATGGTAGACTGTTTTTT.

The chain joins TRBV19 to TRBJ2-3, with D tentatively TRBD1 (6 bases). The CDR3 has 13 amino acids. Trimming left V 0 bases short and J 10 bases short, with 11 bases between. Per the germline V gene, CDR1 is LNHDA and CDR2 is SQIVND (reference sequence). This CDR3 reads CASSIDRQGPQYF. The CDR3, as DNA: TGTGCCAGTAGTATAGATCGGCAGGGGCCGCAGTATTTT.

This clone was seen more than once but under ten times. The rearrangement uses TRBV29-1 and TRBJ1-2, with D hard to call. Germline CDR1 is SQVTM and CDR2 is ANQGSEA. The CDR3 is 12 residues long. V gave up 7 bases and J gave up 8 bases, with 17 bases separating them. CDR3 nucleotide sequence: TGCAGCGCGGGCCTCCCCTCGGGGGGCTACACCTTC. The encoded protein is CSAGLPSGGYTF.

Turning to this clone: At the DNA level, this CDR3 is encoded by other sequences in the same sample as well. The rearrangement links TRBV30 to TRBJ1-5; D possibly corresponds to TRBD1 (5 bases). CDR1 and CDR2 (germline): GTSNPN, SVGIG (reference sequence). V was trimmed by 4 bases and J by 2 bases, leaving 9 bases between them. CDR3 length: 13 residues. CDR3 residues: CAWTGGGNQPQHF. The CDR3 DNA follows: TGTGCCTGGACTGGAGGGGGCAATCAGCCCCAGCATTTT.

In this sample, this clone turned up a few times. This rearrangement joins TRBV6-6 to TRBJ1-2; D call uncertain. This CDR3 has 10 residues. The germline V gene has CDR1 MNHNY and CDR2 SVGAGI (reference sequence). Trimming shortened V by 6 bases and J by 4 bases, and 3 bases separated the two germline ends. The CDR3 DNA sequence: TGTGCCAGCAGGTCCTATGGCTACACCTTC. It translates to CASRSYGYTF.

This clone was detected only a few times. The rearrangement uses TRBV10-3 and TRBJ1-1; 8 positions agree with TRBD1. Per germline, CDR1 ENHRY and CDR2 SYGVKD. The CDR3 has 13 amino acids. The junction had 6 bases not matched to a gene; V was cut back by 9 bases and J by 3 bases. The CDR3 nucleotides are TGTGCCATTCGGACAGGGATAGACACTGAAGCTTTCTTT. Translating it yields CAIRTGIDTEAFF.

V is TRBV9 and J is TRBJ2-1; TRBD1 matches at 7 bases. CDR3 length equals 16 residues. Germline assignment: CDR1 SGDLS and CDR2 YYNGEE. V was pared by 4 bases and J by 4 bases, with 11 bases of the junction left unmatched. CDR3 in amino acids: CASSPPRDRLYNEQFF. The CDR3 DNA reads TGTGCCAGCAGCCCACCGAGGGACAGACTATACAATGAGCAGTTCTTC.

This clone has more than one count but fewer than ten. In DNA form, the CDR3 reads TGTGCCAGCAGCCGAGACCTTGAAAAACTGTTTTTT. This sequence encodes CASSRDLEKLFF. This rearrangement joins TRBV2 to TRBJ1-4; D gene uncertain. The CDR3 is 12 residues long. Deletions cut 6 bases from V and 7 bases from J, with 9 bases between. The V gene's germline CDR1 is SNHLY and CDR2 FYNNEI.

The rearrangement joins TRBV28 to TRBJ2-7; unclear D gene. The germline V gene encodes CDR1 MDHEN and CDR2 SYDVKM. This CDR3 is built from 12 residues. Between the trimmed V and J ends, which lost 6 bases and 6 bases, there was a span of 12 bases. As DNA, the CDR3 is TGTGCCAGCAGAGGGCTGCCTGGCGAGCAGTACTTC. This sequence encodes CASRGLPGEQYF. The whole variable domain, filled in from reference TRBV28 and TRBJ2-7, reads DVKVTQSSRYLVKRTGEKVFLECVQDMDHENMFWYRQDPGLGLRLIYFSYDVKMKEKGDIPEGYSVSREKKERFSLILESASTNQTSMYLCASRGLPGEQYFGPGTRLTVT.

This clone appeared a few times. The J gene is TRBJ2-2, the V gene TRBV28, with D possibly being TRBD2 (6 bases). Germline V CDR1 and CDR2: MDHEN, SYDVKM. The CDR3 has 16 residues. Trimming took 7 bases from V and 5 from J, leaving 20 bases between them. The CDR3 bases are TGTGCCAGCACCCTCGGGACTCTCATAGGGACCGGGGAGCTGTTTTTT. It is translated as CASTLGTLIGTGELFF.

The rearrangement links TRBV7-9 to TRBJ1-1; no clear D gene. The V gene lost 4 bases and the J gene lost 5 bases, with 14 bases spanning the gap. This CDR3 contains 14 residues. CDR1 is SEHNR, CDR2 FQNEAQ, per germline (reference sequence). For the CDR3, the DNA is TGTGCCAGCAGCTCGTTCACTGATGAGACTGAAGCTTTCTTT. As protein: CASSSFTDETEAFF.

The rearrangement joins TRBV6-1 to TRBJ2-2; a weak D match, TRBD2 (5 bases). V gave up 3 bases and J gave up 5 bases, with 10 bases separating them. Looked up from germline, CDR1 is MNHNS and CDR2 is SASEGT. The CDR3 spans 14 residues. CDR3 nucleotide sequence: TGTGCCAGCAGTGATGCTCCGGGGACCGGGGAGCTGTTTTTT. It yields the protein CASSDAPGTGELFF.

The J gene is TRBJ2-7, the V gene TRBV10-3, with D possibly matching TRBD1 (5 bases). Trimming removed 3 bases from V and 2 bases from J, with 8 bases in between. This CDR3 contains 13 residues. The germline V gene encodes CDR1 ENHRY and CDR2 SYGVKD. The CDR3 DNA is TGTGCCATCAGTGACAGGGAACCCTACGAGCAGTACTTC. It specifies CAISDREPYEQYF.

The chain recombines TRBV5-1 with TRBJ1-2; D remains unclear. V was cut by 1 base and J by 0 bases, with 13 bases left in between. This CDR3 contains 16 residues. Germline CDR1 and CDR2: SGHRS and YFSETQ. The CDR3 DNA reads as TGCGCCAGCAGCTTGCCCCCGCAGTCAGCTAACTATGGCTACACCTTC. It encodes CASSLPPQSANYGYTF.

This clone was seen a handful of times. The chain is built from TRBV19 and TRBJ1-2; the match to TRBD1 covers 10 bases. In germline, CDR1 is LNHDA, CDR2 SQIVND (reference sequence). The CDR3 covers 16 residues. The J segment lost 8 bases and the V segment lost 4 bases, leaving 13 bases of the junction unmatched. The CDR3 sequence is CASSNIGDRGSSGYTF. CDR3 DNA sequence: TGTGCCAGTAGTAATATCGGGGACAGGGGATCGTCGGGCTACACCTTC.

This clone was observed a few times. The chain couples TRBV4-2 to TRBJ2-1, with TRBD2 matching over 7 bases. The CDR3 is 14 residues long. The V gene end was trimmed by 0 bases and the J gene end by 8 bases; junction bases not matched to a gene: 4. Germline CDR1 LGHNA, CDR2 YNFKEQ. CDR3 nucleotides: TGTGCCAGCAGCCAAGAACTAGCGTGGGATGAGCAGTTCTTC. Protein product: CASSQELAWDEQFF.